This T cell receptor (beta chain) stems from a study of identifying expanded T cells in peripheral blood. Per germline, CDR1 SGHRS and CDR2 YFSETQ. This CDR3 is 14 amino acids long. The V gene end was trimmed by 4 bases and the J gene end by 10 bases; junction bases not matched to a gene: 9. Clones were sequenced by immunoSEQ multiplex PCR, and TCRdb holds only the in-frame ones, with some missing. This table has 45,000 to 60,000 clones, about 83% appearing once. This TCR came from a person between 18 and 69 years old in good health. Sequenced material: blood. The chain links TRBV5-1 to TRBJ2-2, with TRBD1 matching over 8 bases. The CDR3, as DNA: TGCGCCAGCAGCGTAACAGGGGGTTTATCGGAGCTGTTTTTT. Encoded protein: CASSVTGGLSELFF.